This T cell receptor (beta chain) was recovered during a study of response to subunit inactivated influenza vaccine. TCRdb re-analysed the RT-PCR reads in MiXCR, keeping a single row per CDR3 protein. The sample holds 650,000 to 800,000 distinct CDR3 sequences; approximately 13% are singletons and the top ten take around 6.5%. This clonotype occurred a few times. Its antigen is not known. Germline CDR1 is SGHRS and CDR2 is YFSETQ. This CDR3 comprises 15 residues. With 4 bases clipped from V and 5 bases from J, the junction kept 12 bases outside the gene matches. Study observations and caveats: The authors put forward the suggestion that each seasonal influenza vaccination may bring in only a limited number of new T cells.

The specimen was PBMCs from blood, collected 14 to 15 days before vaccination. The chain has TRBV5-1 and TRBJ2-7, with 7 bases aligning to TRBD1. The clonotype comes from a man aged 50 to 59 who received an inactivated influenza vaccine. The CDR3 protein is CASSAGDRDGNEQYF. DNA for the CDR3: TGCGCCAGCAGCGCCGGCGACAGGGACGGAAACGAGCAGTACTTC. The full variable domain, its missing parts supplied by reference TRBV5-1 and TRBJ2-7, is KAGVTQTPRYLIKTRGQQVTLSCSPISGHRSVSWYQQTPGQGLQFLFEYFSETQRNKGNFPGRFSGRQFSNSRSEMNVSTLELGDSALYLCASSAGDRDGNEQYFGPGTRLTVT.